The present T cell receptor beta chain was sequenced within a study of CD8 T cells in Susac syndrome. Study details: Blood was drawn from Susac syndrome patients while they were therapy-naive, on corticosteroids, or on intravenous immunoglobulin alone.

Remarks on this clonotype: Its antigen is not known.

Notes on the study in general: The number of individuals included in the study's TCR sequencing and HLA analysis was acknowledged as relatively small. Clonal expansion was not observed in the Susac syndrome CD4+ T cell repertoires.

RNA, at about 0.45 to 1 ug, was reverse transcribed with random hexamers. Amplification of the TCR beta CDR3 was carried out by immunoSEQ multiplex PCR, which spanned a total of 54 Vbeta and 13 Jbeta segments. TCRdb reprocessed the immunoSEQ multiplex PCR reads with MiXCR, giving one entry per CDR3 protein. Among 160,000 or so distinct CDR3 sequences listed, roughly 95% were seen once. V was shortened by 3 bases and J by 4 bases, with 6 bases between the two germline ends. This CDR3 has 12 residues. The chain joins TRBV12-3 or TRBV12-4 to TRBJ1-2; unclear D gene. This TCR came from a human donor with Susac syndrome. The sequenced sample was CD4+ T cells from PBMCs. The CDR3 spells CASSFLGYGYTF. In DNA form, the CDR3 reads TGTGCCAGCAGTTTTTTAGGCTATGGCTACACCTTC.